This T cell receptor (beta chain) stems from a study of blood T cell repertoires in COVID-19. Study details: From the United States, Italy and Spain came samples of acute and convalescent COVID-19. From T cells, B-cell-depleted T cells, or PBMCs came the material, which was cDNA or gDNA.

Per the authors' pipeline: Amplifying reference gene primers gave estimates of nucleated cell counts. TCRdb keeps only in-frame clones here, not all; method: immunoSEQ multiplex PCR. V and J calls plus clone size are reproduced from that table; the DNA served to infer D and trimming. Of just under 20,000 clones listed, over 90% are singletons. The V gene lost 4 bases and the J gene lost 4 bases, with 14 bases spanning the gap. Per the germline V gene, CDR1 is SGDLS and CDR2 is YYNGEE. The length of the CDR3 is 14 residues. This chain connects TRBV9 to TRBJ1-1; D is unclear. The source of this sequence is a woman aged 45 to 65 with active COVID-19. Sample: peripheral blood. The CDR3 bases are TGTGCCAGCAGCCCGGAGGTCTTGGGCACTGAAGCTTTCTTT. This gives the protein CASSPEVLGTEAFF.